The clone carrying this T cell receptor beta chain was observed many times. Its specificity is not known. The library targeted TCRbeta and was prepared with unique molecular identifiers. MiXCR was run by TCRdb on the PCR reads, yielding one entry per CDR3 protein. Of approximately 500,000 distinct CDR3 sequences in the sample, over 9.5% are singletons; the top ten hold just over 2%. Germline-derived CDR1 and CDR2 are SQVTM and ANQGSEA. Trimming cost V 8 bases and J 5 bases, with 11 bases left between them. CDR3 length: 11 residues. The record originates from a study of T-cell reconstitution after alpha-beta-depleted transplantation in children. Findings and caveats of the study: Some patients showed high day-60 TCRbeta diversity, which derived from surviving recipient T cells and thymic progenitors. One year after transplant, T-cell counts and diversity came mostly from newly produced T cells. Several hundred expanded graft clones reportedly were the source of alpha-beta T cells about two months after transplant.

The genes are TRBV29-1 and TRBJ2-3; possible D gene TRBD2, 5 bases. Material: PBMCs, obtained before TCRalphabeta/CD19-depleted stem cell transplant. This TCR derives from a child aged 2-15 years with inherited bone marrow failure, due to receive a stem cell transplant. This CDR3 reads CSFRGGDTQYF. The CDR3, as DNA: TGCAGCTTCCGGGGTGGAGATACGCAGTATTTT.